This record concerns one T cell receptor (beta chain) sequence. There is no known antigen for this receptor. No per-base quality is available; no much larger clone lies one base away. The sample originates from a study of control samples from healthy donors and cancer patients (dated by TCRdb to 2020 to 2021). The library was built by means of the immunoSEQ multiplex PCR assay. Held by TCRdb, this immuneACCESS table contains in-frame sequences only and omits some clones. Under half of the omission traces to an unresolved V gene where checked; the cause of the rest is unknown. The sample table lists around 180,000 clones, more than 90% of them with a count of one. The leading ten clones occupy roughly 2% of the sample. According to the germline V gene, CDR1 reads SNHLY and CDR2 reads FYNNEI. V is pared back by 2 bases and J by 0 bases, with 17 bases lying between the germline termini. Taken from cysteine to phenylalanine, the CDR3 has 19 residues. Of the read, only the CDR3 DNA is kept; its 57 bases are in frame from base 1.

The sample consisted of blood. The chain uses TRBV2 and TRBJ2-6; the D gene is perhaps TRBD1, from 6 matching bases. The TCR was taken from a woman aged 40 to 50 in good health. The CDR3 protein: CASSESLDRRTSGANVLTF. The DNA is TGTGCCAGCAGTGAATCTTTAGACAGGAGAACCTCTGGGGCCAACGTCCTGACTTTC. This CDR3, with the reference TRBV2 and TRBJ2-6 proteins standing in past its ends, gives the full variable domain EPEVTQTPSHQVTQMGQEVILRCVPISNHLYFYWYRQILGQKVEFLVSFYNNEISEKSEIFDDQFSVERPDGSNFTLKIRSTKLEDSAMYFCASSESLDRRTSGANVLTFGAGSRLTVL.